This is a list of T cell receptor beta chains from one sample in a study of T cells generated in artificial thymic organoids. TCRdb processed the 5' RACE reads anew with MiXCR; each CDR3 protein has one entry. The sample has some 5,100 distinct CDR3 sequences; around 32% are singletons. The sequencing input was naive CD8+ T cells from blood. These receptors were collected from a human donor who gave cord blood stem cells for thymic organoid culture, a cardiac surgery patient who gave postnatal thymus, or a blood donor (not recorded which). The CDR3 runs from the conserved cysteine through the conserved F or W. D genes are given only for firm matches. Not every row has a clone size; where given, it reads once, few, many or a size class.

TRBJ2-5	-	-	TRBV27	CASGPGAAQYF	TGTGCCAGCGGGCCGGGAGCGGCCCAGTACTTC
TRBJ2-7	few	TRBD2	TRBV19	CASSMIAGGAYEQYF	TGTGCCAGTAGTATGATAGCGGGCGGAGCCTACGAGCAGTACTTC
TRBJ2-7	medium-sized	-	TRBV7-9	CASSSFRGYTGYEQYF	TGTGCCAGCAGCTCATTTAGGGGTTATACAGGGTACGAGCAGTACTTC
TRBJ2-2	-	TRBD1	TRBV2	CASSPRQGFTGELFF	TGTGCCAGCAGCCCAAGACAGGGATTCACCGGGGAGCTGTTTTTT
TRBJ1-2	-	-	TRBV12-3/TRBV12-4	CASSFPASYGYTF	TGTGCCAGCAGTTTCCCGGCATCCTATGGCTACACCTTC
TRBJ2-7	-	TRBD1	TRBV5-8	CASSDEDRNEQYF	TGTGCCAGCAGCGACGAGGACAGGAACGAGCAGTACTTC
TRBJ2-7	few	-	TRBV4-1	CASSQVGGEQYF	TGCGCCAGCAGCCAAGTCGGGGGCGAGCAGTACTTC
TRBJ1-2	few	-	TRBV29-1	CSVHDRPSYYGYTF	TGCAGCGTCCATGACAGACCGAGCTACTATGGCTACACCTTC
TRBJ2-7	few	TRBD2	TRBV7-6	CASSHLAGGYHEQYF	TGTGCCAGCAGCCATCTAGCGGGAGGATACCACGAGCAGTACTTC
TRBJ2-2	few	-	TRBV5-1	CASSLRLEGTGELFF	TGCGCCAGCAGCTTAAGACTAGAAGGCACCGGGGAGCTGTTTTTT
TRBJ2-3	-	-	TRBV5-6	CASSLASRYTDTQYF	TGTGCCAGCAGCTTGGCTTCTCGGTACACAGATACGCAGTATTTT